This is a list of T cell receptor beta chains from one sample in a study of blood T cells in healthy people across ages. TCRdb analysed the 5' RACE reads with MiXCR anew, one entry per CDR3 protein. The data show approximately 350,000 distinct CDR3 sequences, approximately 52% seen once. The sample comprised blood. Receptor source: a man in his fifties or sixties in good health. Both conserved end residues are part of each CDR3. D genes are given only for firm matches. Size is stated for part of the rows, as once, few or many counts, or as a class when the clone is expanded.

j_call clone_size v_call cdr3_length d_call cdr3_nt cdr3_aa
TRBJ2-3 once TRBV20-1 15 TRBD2 TGCAGTGCCATAGCGGGGGGCACTAGCACAGATACGCAGTATTTT CSAIAGGTSTDTQYF
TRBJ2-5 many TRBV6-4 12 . TGTGCCAGCGACAGTTCGAGGGAGACCCAGTACTTC CASDSSRETQYF
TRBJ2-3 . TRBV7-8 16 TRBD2 TGTGCCAGCAGCTCCGGGACTAGCGGAAATGCAGATACGCAGTATTTT CASSSGTSGNADTQYF
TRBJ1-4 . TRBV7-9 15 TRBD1 TGTGCCAGCAGCTCGGGACAGGGGTCTAATGAAAAACTGTTTTTT CASSSGQGSNEKLFF
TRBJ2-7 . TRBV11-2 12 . TGTGCCAGCAGCTTCTCTTGGAACGAGCAGTACTTC CASSFSWNEQYF
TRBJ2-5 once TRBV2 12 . TGTGCCAGCGTCTCAGTACAAGAGACCCAGTACTTC CASVSVQETQYF
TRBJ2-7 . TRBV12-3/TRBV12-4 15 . TGTGCCAGCAGTTCCCCAGGGACGTCCAACTACGAGCAGTACTTC CASSSPGTSNYEQYF
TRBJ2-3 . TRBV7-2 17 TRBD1 TGTGCCAGCAGCTTAGGTGTCAGGGGGCCTGGCACAGATACGCAGTATTTT CASSLGVRGPGTDTQYF
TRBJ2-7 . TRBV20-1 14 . TGCAGTGCGGACCGGGACGGGGTGGGGTCCGAGCAGTACTTC CSADRDGVGSEQYF
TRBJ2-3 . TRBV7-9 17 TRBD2 TGTGCCAGGAGCTTGCACCTAGCGGGGCTTTCGACAGATACGCAGTATTTT CARSLHLAGLSTDTQYF
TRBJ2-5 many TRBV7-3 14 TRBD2 TGTGCCAGCAGCCCAAGCGGGAGAGGGGAGACCCAGTACTTC CASSPSGRGETQYF
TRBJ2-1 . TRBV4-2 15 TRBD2 TGTGCCAGCAGCCAGAGCGGGGGGGCACACAATGAGCAGTTCTTC CASSQSGGAHNEQFF
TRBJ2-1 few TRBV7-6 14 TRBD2 TGTGCCAGCAGCCAGCGGGAGGGCTACAATGAGCAGTTCTTC CASSQREGYNEQFF
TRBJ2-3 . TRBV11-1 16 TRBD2 TGTGCCAGCACCTCCGGGTTGCGGGAGGACGCAAAGACGCAGTATTTT CASTSGLREDAKTQYF
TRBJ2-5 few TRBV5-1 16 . TGCGCCAGCAGCTTGGGGGGCGCGGGAAGTGAAGAGACCCAGTACTTC CASSLGGAGSEETQYF
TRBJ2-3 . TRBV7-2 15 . TGTGCCAGCAGCGCACAGGGTTTTCCCACAGATACGCAGTATTTT CASSAQGFPTDTQYF
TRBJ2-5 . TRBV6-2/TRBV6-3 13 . TGTGCCAGCAGTTACTCGTTCCAAGAGACCCAGTACTTC CASSYSFQETQYF
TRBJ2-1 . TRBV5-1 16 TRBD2 TGCGCCAGCAGCCTGGGACTAGCGGGGGGAATAAATGAGCAGTTCTTC CASSLGLAGGINEQFF
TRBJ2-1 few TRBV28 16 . TGTGCCAGCAGCCAGGGGCGGATTGCACCCTACAATGAGCAGTTCTTC CASSQGRIAPYNEQFF
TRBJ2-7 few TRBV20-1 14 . TGCAGCCTGCGGGGGCAGGGGGGAACCTACGAGCAGTACTTC CSLRGQGGTYEQYF
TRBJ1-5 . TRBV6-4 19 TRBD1 TGTGCCAGCAGTGACAGGGGAGACAGGGGGCCCTATAGCAATCAGCCCCAGCATTTT CASSDRGDRGPYSNQPQHF
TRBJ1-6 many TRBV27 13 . TGTGCCAGCAGTTTATCGGTGCATTCACCCCTCCACTTT CASSLSVHSPLHF
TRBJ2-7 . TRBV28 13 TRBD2 TGTGCCAGCAGTCTAGCGGGAGTGAGCGAGCAGTACTTC CASSLAGVSEQYF
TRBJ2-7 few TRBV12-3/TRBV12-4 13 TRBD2 TGTGCCAGCACGCTAGCGGGGGGCGGCGAGCAGTACTTC CASTLAGGGEQYF
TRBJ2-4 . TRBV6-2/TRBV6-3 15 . TGTGCCAGCAGTCCCCGGGAGCGGCCCAAAAACATTCAGTACTTC CASSPRERPKNIQYF
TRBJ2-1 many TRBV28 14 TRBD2 TGTGCCAGCATCGGGACTAGCGGGCCACGTGAGCAGTTCTTC CASIGTSGPREQFF
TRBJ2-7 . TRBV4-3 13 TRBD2 TGCGCCAGCAGCAGGGGACTAGACTACGAGCAGTACTTC CASSRGLDYEQYF
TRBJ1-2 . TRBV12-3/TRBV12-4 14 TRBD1 TGTGCCAGCAGTTCCCGACAGGGTATGGAGGGCTACACCTTC CASSSRQGMEGYTF
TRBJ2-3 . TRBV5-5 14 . TGTGCCAGCAGCTTGGTAGGAAGGGCAGATACGCAGTATTTT CASSLVGRADTQYF
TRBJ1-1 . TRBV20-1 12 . TGCAGTGCTAGAATAACTTGGACTGAAGCTTTCTTT CSARITWTEAFF
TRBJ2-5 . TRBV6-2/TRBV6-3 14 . TGTGCCAGCAGCGCCGGGGCGAGACGAGAGACCCAGTACTTC CASSAGARRETQYF
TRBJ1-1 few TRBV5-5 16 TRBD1 TGTGCCAGCAGCCACGAGACGACAGGGAGAGGCACTGAAGCTTTCTTT CASSHETTGRGTEAFF
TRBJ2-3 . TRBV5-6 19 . TGTGCCAGCAGCTTGATTTATATAGGGGGAACGGCTGGCGCAGATACGCAGTATTTT CASSLIYIGGTAGADTQYF
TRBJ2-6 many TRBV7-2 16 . TGTGCCAGCAGCTTAGATAGCGCGGCTGGGGCCAACGTCCTGACTTTC CASSLDSAAGANVLTF
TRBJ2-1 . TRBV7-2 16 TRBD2 TGTGCCAGCAGCTCACGGACTAGCTATGTTTCCAATGAGCAGTTCTTC CASSSRTSYVSNEQFF
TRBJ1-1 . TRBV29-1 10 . TGCAGCGTTTCGGACACTGAAGCTTTCTTT CSVSDTEAFF
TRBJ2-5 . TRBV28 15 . TGTGCCAGCAGCGACCTCACTGGGGGGCGAGGGACCCAGTACTTC CASSDLTGGRGTQYF
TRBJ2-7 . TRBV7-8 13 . TGTGCCAGCAGCACGACGGACTACAATGAGCAGTACTTC CASSTTDYNEQYF
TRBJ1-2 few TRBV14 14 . TGTGCCAGCAGCCAAGACAGGGGCGTCGGGGGCTACACCTTC CASSQDRGVGGYTF
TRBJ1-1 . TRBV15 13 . TGTGCCACCAGCAGAGATCGGGCAGCTGAAGCTTTCTTT CATSRDRAAEAFF
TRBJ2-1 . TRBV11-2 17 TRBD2 TGTGCCAGCAGCTTGGCGCGGGAGTTCAGGACCTACAATGAGCAGTTCTTC CASSLAREFRTYNEQFF
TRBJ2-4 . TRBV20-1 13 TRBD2 TGCAGTGCTTCGGGACTAGTAGGGGAGACCCTGTACTTC CSASGLVGETLYF
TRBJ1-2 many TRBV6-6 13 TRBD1 TGTGCCGCAAAGACAGGGTATAACTATGGCTACACCTTC CAAKTGYNYGYTF
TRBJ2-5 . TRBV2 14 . TGTGCCAGCAGTCGAATGAGGGGGGAAGAGACCCAGTACTTC CASSRMRGEETQYF
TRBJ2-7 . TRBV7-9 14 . TGTGCCAGCAGCTTAGCGGCAGGACAGTACGAGCAGTACTTC CASSLAAGQYEQYF
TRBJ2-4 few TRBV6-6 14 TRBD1 TGTGCCAGCAGGTCACAGGGGGCGCGGGACATTCAGTACTTC CASRSQGARDIQYF
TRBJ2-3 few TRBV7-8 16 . TGTGCCAGCAGCTTAGTCCAAGGGAGTAGCACAGATACGCAGTATTTT CASSLVQGSSTDTQYF
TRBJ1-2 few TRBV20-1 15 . TGCAGTGCTAGGGAAAGCAAGACAGGAAACTATGGCTACACCTTC CSARESKTGNYGYTF
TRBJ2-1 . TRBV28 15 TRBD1 TGTGCCAGCAGAGAGGACAGGGTAGGTATGGATGAGCAGTTCTTC CASREDRVGMDEQFF